This T cell receptor (beta chain) originates from a study of cytotoxic CD8 clonotypes in ibrutinib-treated CLL. Study at large: Samples averaged 255,043 productive templates and roughly 86,000 productive rearrangements.

Frozen PBMC stocks contributed around 2 micrograms of genomic DNA to the TCR beta libraries. Depths of 1 in 200,000 to 1 in 1 million T cells were the sequencing target. TCRdb keeps only in-frame clones here, not all; method: immunoSEQ multiplex PCR. The table lists over 120,000 clones, about 75% of them singletons. Germline V gene lookup returns CDR1 KGHSH and CDR2 LQKENI. This CDR3 spans 16 amino acids. Deletions cut 2 bases from V and 0 bases from J, with 11 bases between. The origin of this receptor is a human donor with chronic lymphocytic leukemia. The specimen comprised PBMCs, sampled after 24 months of ibrutinib treatment. This chain links TRBV18 with TRBJ2-4; D remains ambiguous. This CDR3 reads CASSPGGDLAKNIQYF. CDR3 DNA: TGTGCCAGCTCACCAGGTGGGGATTTAGCCAAAAACATTCAGTACTTC.